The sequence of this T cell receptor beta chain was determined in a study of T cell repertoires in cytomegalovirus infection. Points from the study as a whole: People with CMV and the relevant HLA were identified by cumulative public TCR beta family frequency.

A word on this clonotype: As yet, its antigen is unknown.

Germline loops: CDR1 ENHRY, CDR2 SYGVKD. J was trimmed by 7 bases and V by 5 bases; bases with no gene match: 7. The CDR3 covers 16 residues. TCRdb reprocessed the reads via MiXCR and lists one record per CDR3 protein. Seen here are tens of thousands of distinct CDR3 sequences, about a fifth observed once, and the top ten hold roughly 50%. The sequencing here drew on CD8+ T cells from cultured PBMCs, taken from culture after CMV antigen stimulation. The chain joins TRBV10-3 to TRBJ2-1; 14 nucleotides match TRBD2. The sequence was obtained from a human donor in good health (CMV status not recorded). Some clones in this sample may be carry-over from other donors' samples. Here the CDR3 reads CAISQTSGGAWNEQFF. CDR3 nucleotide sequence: TGTGCCATCAGTCAGACTAGCGGGGGGGCCTGGAATGAGCAGTTCTTC.